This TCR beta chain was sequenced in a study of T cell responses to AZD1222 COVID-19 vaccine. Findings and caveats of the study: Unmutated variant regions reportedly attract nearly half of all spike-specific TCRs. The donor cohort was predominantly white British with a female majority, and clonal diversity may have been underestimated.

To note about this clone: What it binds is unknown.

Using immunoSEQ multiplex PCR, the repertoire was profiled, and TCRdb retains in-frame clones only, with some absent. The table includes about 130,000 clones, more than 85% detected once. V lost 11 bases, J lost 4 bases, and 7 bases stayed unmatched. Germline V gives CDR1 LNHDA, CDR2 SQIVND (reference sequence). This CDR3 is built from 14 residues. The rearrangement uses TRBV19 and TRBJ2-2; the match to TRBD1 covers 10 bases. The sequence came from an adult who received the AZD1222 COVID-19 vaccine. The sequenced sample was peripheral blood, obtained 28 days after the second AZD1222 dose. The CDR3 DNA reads TGTGCCGCTCAGGACAGGGGGGGCACCGGGGAGCTGTTTTTT. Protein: CAAQDRGGTGELFF.